This T cell receptor (beta chain) comes out of a study of blood T cell repertoires in COVID-19. About the study: Collection of acute and convalescent COVID-19 samples took place in the United States, Italy and Spain.

The CDR3 covers 11 residues. In the original analysis: Quantification of nucleated cells was approximated via reference gene primer amplification. This table comes from immunoSEQ multiplex PCR, and its TCRdb copy is limited to in-frame clones, with some not included. The DNA was the basis for D and trimming; V, J and clone size are from that table. The sample lists hundreds of thousands of clones, around nine tenths occurring once. The TCR sequence derives from a woman aged 40 to 50 who had recovered from COVID-19. V and J are TRBV21-1 and TRBJ2-7; no check of the table's D call, TRBD2, against the DNA was made. TRBV21-1 constitutes a pseudogene. Sequenced input: peripheral blood. Here the CDR3 reads CASSTVYEQYF. The CDR3 coding sequence is TGTGCCAGCAGCACCGTCTACGAGCAGTACTTC.